These 27 T cell receptor beta chains were all obtained from the same sample, sequenced in a study of Tregs in tolerant kidney transplant recipients. Assay: immunoSEQ multiplex PCR; the TCRdb copy retains only in-frame clones and omits some. The data hold 200,000 to 300,000 clones, with 84% observed a single time. The specimen was CD4+ T cells from blood. Source of these receptors: a human donor in good health.

The gene calls are TRBV5-1 and TRBJ1-1; D gene ambiguous. Germline-derived CDR1 and CDR2 are SGHRS and YFSETQ. Trimming removed 5 bases from V and 2 bases from J, with 13 bases in between. The length of the CDR3 is 14 residues. The CDR3 is CASSYAPGNTEAFF. Here the CDR3 DNA reads TGCGCCAGCAGTTATGCCCCGGGTAACACTGAAGCTTTCTTT.

This chain connects TRBV10-3 to TRBJ2-1, with TRBD2 matching over 9 bases. The CDR3 consists of 17 residues. The J segment lost 5 bases and the V segment lost 3 bases, leaving 11 bases of the junction unmatched. Germline V gene lookup returns CDR1 ENHRY and CDR2 SYGVKD. CDR3: CAISDPPGLARNNEQFF. Written as DNA, the CDR3 is TGTGCCATCAGTGACCCCCCGGGACTAGCTCGGAACAATGAGCAGTTCTTC.

This clone was seen only a few times. This chain links TRBV19 with TRBJ1-2; the D gene is possibly TRBD1 (6 bases). This CDR3 spans 13 amino acids. Trimming removed 6 bases from V and 4 bases from J, with 12 bases in between. CDR1 and CDR2 (germline): LNHDA, SQIVND (reference sequence). The CDR3: CASRQGPGYGYTF. The CDR3 DNA follows: TGTGCCAGTAGACAGGGACCTGGCTATGGCTACACCTTC.

This sequence joins TRBV19 and TRBJ2-1; 7 nucleotides line up with TRBD1. V lost 0 bases, J lost 5 bases, and 4 bases stayed unmatched. Germline-derived CDR1 and CDR2 are LNHDA and SQIVND (reference sequence). This CDR3 has 15 amino acids. CDR3 in amino acids: CASSIDRGKNNEQFF. The CDR3 DNA follows: TGTGCCAGTAGTATAGACAGGGGGAAGAACAATGAGCAGTTCTTC.

The chain is built from TRBV12-2 and TRBJ2-1; the table's D call, TRBD2, has no DNA check behind it. TRBV12-2 is deemed a pseudogene. The CDR3 covers 15 residues. The CDR3 DNA sequence: TGTGCAAGTCGCTTAGCCCTGGGAGTAGACAATGAGCAGTTCTTC. This translates into CASRLALGVDNEQFF.

V is TRBV29-1 and J is TRBJ1-2; D remains ambiguous. This CDR3 spans 12 amino acids. The germline V gene encodes CDR1 SQVTM and CDR2 ANQGSEA. The V gene lost 4 bases and the J gene lost 3 bases, with 9 bases spanning the gap. This CDR3 is CSVVRADYGYTF. The CDR3 DNA reads TGCAGCGTTGTTAGGGCAGACTATGGCTACACCTTC.

This clone was detected only a few times. The chain uses TRBV7-2 and TRBJ2-7, with D perhaps TRBD2 (5 bases). Trimming cost V 0 bases and J 3 bases, with 12 bases left between them. Germline CDR1 is SGHTA and CDR2 is FQGNSA. This CDR3 is built from 15 residues. The CDR3 DNA is TGTGCCAGCAGCTTAGCGCTGTTAGGGAGCTACGAGCAGTACTTC. It specifies CASSLALLGSYEQYF.

The chain carries TRBV4-1 and TRBJ2-1; D is undetermined. The CDR3 covers 13 residues. The germline gives CDR1 MGHRA, CDR2 YSYEKL. The V gene lost 1 base and the J gene lost 8 bases, with 9 bases spanning the gap. The CDR3 DNA sequence: TGCGCCAGCAGCCAAGGAACCGTCGATGAGCAGTTCTTC. The encoded protein is CASSQGTVDEQFF.

The chain carries TRBV7-3 and TRBJ1-2; 7 bases line up with TRBD1. Germline-derived CDR1 and CDR2 are SGHTA and FQGTGA. This CDR3 is 14 amino acids long. Trimming at V came to 4 bases and at J to 7 bases, leaving 9 bases not matched to a gene. Here the CDR3 DNA reads TGTGCCAGCAGCTCCGGACAGGTGGTTGGTGGCTACACCTTC. Residues: CASSSGQVVGGYTF.

V is TRBV6-1 and J is TRBJ1-3; D is ambiguous. CDR1 and CDR2 (germline): MNHNS, SASEGT. The CDR3 is 18 amino acids. V lost 2 bases and J 1 base, leaving 18 bases between the germline ends. For the CDR3, the DNA is TGTGCCAGCAGTGAATTGAGGGCACCTCGAGGATCTGGAAACACCATATATTTT. It encodes CASSELRAPRGSGNTIYF.

The J gene is TRBJ1-1, the V gene TRBV19, with 8 nucleotides matching TRBD1. Germline-derived CDR1 and CDR2 are LNHDA and SQIVND (reference sequence). The CDR3 contains 16 residues. V trimming: 3 bases; J trimming: 5 bases; junction bases outside the gene matches: 11. The CDR3 region is CASSISQGARKTEAFF. The CDR3 DNA follows: TGTGCCAGTAGTATCTCCCAGGGGGCAAGAAAGACTGAAGCTTTCTTT.

J is TRBJ2-3 and V is TRBV30, with D possibly matching TRBD2 (5 bases). The CDR3 loop spans 12 amino acids. Trimming stripped 4 bases from V and 4 bases from J, with 9 bases between. Germline loops: CDR1 GTSNPN, CDR2 SVGIG (reference sequence). The chain's CDR3 is CAWIRRADTQYF. The DNA for the CDR3 is TGTGCCTGGATAAGGCGGGCAGATACGCAGTATTTT.

V usage is TRBV5-4 and J usage is TRBJ2-7; D possibly corresponds to TRBD2 (5 bases). V gave up 0 bases and J gave up 4 bases, with 14 bases separating them. CDR1 and CDR2 from the germline V gene are SGHNT and YYREEE (reference sequence). This CDR3 region has 15 residues. The CDR3: CASSLDRAALYEQYF. The CDR3, as DNA: TGTGCCAGCAGCTTGGATCGAGCGGCTCTTTACGAGCAGTACTTC.

A single count supports this clone. V usage is TRBV7-9 and J usage is TRBJ1-1; D unresolved. The V and J ends lost 6 bases and 12 bases respectively, with 20 bases between them. The CDR3 spans 13 residues. Germline CDR1 SEHNR, CDR2 FQNEAQ (reference sequence). CDR3 sequence (DNA): TGTGCCAGCAGTTCGACATCCCCTTTGTTGACTTTCTTT. Encoded protein: CASSSTSPLLTFF. Based on the CDR3 plus reference TRBV7-9 and TRBJ1-1, the full variable domain is DTGVSQNPRHKITKRGQNVTFRCDPISEHNRLYWYRQTLGQGPEFLTYFQNEAQLEKSRLLSDRFSAERPKGSFSTLEIQRTEQGDSAMYLCASSSTSPLLTFFGQGTRLTVV.

This clone appeared a few times. The V call is TRBV6-5, the J call TRBJ2-1; D perhaps matches TRBD2 (5 bases). The CDR3 sequence is 14 residues long. Germline-derived CDR1 and CDR2 are MNHEY and SVGAGI. V gave up 6 bases and J gave up 5 bases, with 14 bases separating them. CDR3 loop: CASRRPGVNNEQFF. As DNA, the CDR3 is TGTGCCAGCAGGCGCCCCGGGGTCAACAATGAGCAGTTCTTC.

The genes are TRBV7-3 and TRBJ1-3; 11 bases fit TRBD1. The CDR3 runs 14 residues. V trimming: 5 bases; J trimming: 8 bases; junction bases outside the gene matches: 5. CDR1 is SGHTA and CDR2 is FQGTGA in the germline V gene. The CDR3 is CASSKDRGQDTIYF. The CDR3 DNA reads TGTGCCAGCAGCAAGGACAGGGGGCAAGACACCATATATTTT.

The chain links TRBV25-1 to TRBJ1-4, with D possibly TRBD1 on 5 matching bases. Germline V gene data show CDR1 as MGHDK and CDR2 as SYGVNS. CDR3 length: 14 amino acids. V was pared by 10 bases and J by 5 bases, with 17 bases between. The CDR3 protein is CATSPGLSNEKLFF. The CDR3 region has the DNA TGTGCCACCAGCCCGGGACTGTCGAATGAAAAACTGTTTTTT.

This chain joins TRBV4-1 and TRBJ2-1, with 8 bases matching TRBD2. From germline, CDR1 is MGHRA and CDR2 YSYEKL. Trimming at V came to 4 bases and at J to 9 bases, leaving 14 bases not matched to a gene. There are 16 residues in the CDR3. This chain's CDR3 is CASSPTQGREVGEQFF. The CDR3 DNA reads as TGCGCCAGCAGCCCAACCCAGGGGCGGGAGGTCGGTGAGCAGTTCTTC.

The chain combines TRBV7-9 with TRBJ2-3, with D perhaps matching TRBD1 (6 bases). The germline V gene has CDR1 SEHNR and CDR2 FQNEAQ (reference sequence). The CDR3 runs 15 residues. V shed 3 bases and J shed 2 bases, with 12 bases lying between them. The CDR3 region is CASSFGQRLTDTQYF. The CDR3 coding sequence is TGTGCCAGCAGCTTCGGACAGCGGCTCACAGATACGCAGTATTTT.

This clone was detected only a few times. The chain has TRBV2 and TRBJ1-2; 7 nucleotides line up with TRBD1. V lost 6 bases, J lost 2 bases, and 3 bases stayed unmatched. The CDR3 loop spans 13 amino acids. From germline, CDR1 is SNHLY and CDR2 FYNNEI. The CDR3, as DNA: TGTGCCAGCAGACAGGGGCTGAACTATGGCTACACCTTC. Its protein is CASRQGLNYGYTF.

The chain links TRBV6-5 to TRBJ1-2; D perhaps matches TRBD1 (6 bases). Trimming pared 4 bases from V and 7 bases from J, leaving 22 bases between. The length of the CDR3 is 16 residues. Germline values: CDR1 MNHEY, CDR2 SVGAGI. The CDR3 sequence is CASSSPGHTLGGGYTF. The CDR3 nucleotides are TGTGCCAGCAGTTCGCCGGGACACACGCTAGGCGGTGGCTACACCTTC.

CDR3 sequence reads: CASSQRTGIRTEAFF. DNA for the CDR3: TGTGCCAGCTCACAGAGGACAGGGATTAGGACTGAAGCTTTCTTT. The V gene is TRBV18, the J gene TRBJ1-1, with 8 bases fitting TRBD1. In germline, CDR1 is KGHSH, CDR2 LQKENI. The ends lost 4 bases at V and 5 bases at J; junction bases unmatched: 9. This CDR3 comprises 15 residues.

The genes are TRBV4-2 and TRBJ2-5, with 8 bases that match TRBD1. The J call is uncertain, as TRBJ2-7 better fits the DNA end. The CDR3 loop spans 17 amino acids. Looked up from germline, CDR1 is LGHNA and CDR2 is YNFKEQ. The CDR3 nucleotides read TGTGCCAGCAGCCAAAGGGTGATTGAGGACAGGGCTTACGAGCAGTACTTC. This translates into CASSQRVIEDRAYEQYF.

J is TRBJ1-1 and V is TRBV18, with TRBD1 matching 8 bases. Losses at the gene ends were 3 bases for V and 5 bases for J; bases not matched to a gene: 2. The germline V gene encodes CDR1 KGHSH and CDR2 LQKENI. This CDR3 region has 13 residues. The CDR3 nucleotides are TGTGCCAGCTCACCCAGGGGGCATACTGAAGCTTTCTTT. Its protein product is CASSPRGHTEAFF.

The J gene is TRBJ2-7, the V gene TRBV12-1; the table gives TRBD1 as D, unverified against the DNA. TRBV12-1 is described as a pseudogene. CDR3 size: 19 residues. CDR3 in DNA: TGTGCCAGCAGCTTTGTATTTACCTTCGAGCACAGGGGGTTCCGCGAGCAGTACTTC. Its translation is CASSFVFTFEHRGFREQYF.

This clone was counted once. The chain combines TRBV5-1 with TRBJ2-1, with 11 bases aligning to TRBD2. The CDR3 loop spans 17 amino acids. CDR1 and CDR2 from the germline V gene are SGHRS and YFSETQ. J lost 6 bases, V lost 5 bases, and 13 bases had no gene match. CDR3 sequence (DNA): TGCGCCAGCAGTATGATTAGCGGGGGGGCCGGTCGCAATGAGCAGTTCTTC. The encoded protein is CASSMISGGAGRNEQFF.

The J gene is TRBJ1-5, the V gene TRBV19; a weak D match, TRBD1 (5 bases). CDR1 and CDR2 from the germline V gene are LNHDA and SQIVND (reference sequence). The CDR3 totals 13 residues. Trimming took 5 bases from V and 2 from J, leaving 7 bases between them. The CDR3 loop reads CASSQQGNQPQHF. CDR3 nucleotide sequence: TGTGCCAGTAGTCAACAGGGCAATCAGCCCCAGCATTTT.